A single T cell receptor beta chain is shown here with its context. Its antigen target is currently unknown. Nothing much larger sits one base from this clone, and base qualities are not available. The data belong to a study of blood T cell repertoires in COVID-19 (dated by TCRdb to between 2020 and 2021). With regard to the full study: Samples covering the acute and convalescent phases of COVID-19 were provided by collaborators in the United States, Italy and Spain. The prospective study material was composed of cDNA or gDNA derived from T cells, B-cell-depleted T cells, or PBMCs. The dataset comprised deeply sampled blood TCRbeta repertoires from subjects exposed to, actively infected with, or recovered from COVID-19. A freely available public database, intended as a resource for researchers studying the immune response to SARS-CoV-2, is where the repertoires were released. The samples were drawn from two sources: the first 160 participants of the ongoing ImmuneRACE study, and over 950 subjects contributed by 6 global collaborators. A de-identified subject ID, COVID-19 status, age in years and sex were almost always included in the sample metadata. Where available, HLA class I and class II types were taken from metadata supplied by the sample provider and were not determined by assay-based typing.

The collaborating institutions used their own protocols to collect whole blood in K2EDTA tubes. For TCRbeta analysis, collaborators shipped samples as frozen whole blood, isolated PBMCs, or DNA extracted from either of those sample types. Beyond this particular receptor, the publication reports: Clinical and demographic metadata were provided uncurated, with the amount varying by source and participant.

The immunoSEQ Assay, a bias-controlled multiplex PCR, was used to amplify TCRbeta CDR3 regions from genomic DNA. As for the original processing: The number of nucleated cells in each sample was estimated by amplification of reference gene primers within the assay. Sequence reads were collapsed and filtered to measure the absolute abundance of every unique TCRbeta CDR3 rearrangement. For each sample, productive Simpson clonality was calculated as the square root of Simpson's diversity index across productive rearrangements. TCRdb carries this immuneACCESS record with in-frame sequences only. Its versions omit some clonotypes, under half of them owing to an unresolved V gene in the studies checked, with the rest unexplained. V and J calls plus clone size are reproduced from that table; the DNA served to infer D and trimming. This sample lists more than 35,000 clones; less than 85% were detected once. The biggest ten clones account for 13% to 15% of the sample.

Looking up the germline V gene yields CDR1 SGHRS and CDR2 YFSETQ. V ends up 1 base short and J 2 bases short, with an unmatched junction base count of 1. The CDR3 runs 14 residues from the cysteine to the phenylalanine. Only the CDR3 portion is preserved as DNA: 42 bases, with reading frame beginning at the first base. This TCR derives from a woman in her 70s with acute or convalescent COVID-19. This chain joins TRBV5-1 to TRBJ2-5; TRBD2 matches 8 bases in the middle. Sequencing was done on a sample of peripheral blood. The sequenced DNA is TGCGCCAGCAGCTTGACTAGCGGACAAGAGACCCAGTACTTC. Its protein product is CASSLTSGQETQYF.